A selection of T cell receptor beta chains follows, all from one sample in a study of OX40 agonist ivuxolimab in advanced cancers. Clones were sequenced by immunoSEQ multiplex PCR, and TCRdb holds only the in-frame ones, with some missing. The sample contains some 9,800 clones, roughly 70% of which appear only once. The specimen comprised CD4+ or CD8+ T cells sorted from blood, sampled in a trial of the OX40 agonist ivuxolimab. These receptors originate from an adult with an advanced solid tumor such as melanoma, head and neck, liver or kidney cancer. The CDR3 runs from the conserved cysteine through the conserved F or W. Fields, in order: clone size, D gene, V gene, J gene, CDR3 DNA, CDR3 protein. D genes are given only for firm matches. Clone size is stated in some rows and not others, as once, few, many or a class when expanded.

>-|-|TRBV13|TRBJ2-1
TGTGCCAGCAGCTTAGCCCAGGGGGGCGGTGAGCAGTTCTTC
CASSLAQGGGEQFF
>medium-sized|TRBD1|TRBV28|TRBJ2-7
TGTGCCACCAAATTCGTACAGGGGGAGTGGAGCGAGCAGTACTTC
CATKFVQGEWSEQYF
>-|TRBD1|TRBV15|TRBJ2-7
TGTGCCACCATCCCCAGGGGGCAAGTCTCAGGGGAGCAGTACTTC
CATIPRGQVSGEQYF
>-|-|TRBV4-1|TRBJ1-2
TGCGCCAGCAGCCAAGGCCCTCTTAACTATGGCTACACCTTC
CASSQGPLNYGYTF
>-|-|TRBV7-9|TRBJ2-2
TGTGCCAGCAGCCCGGGATCCGGGGAGCTGTTTTTT
CASSPGSGELFF
>-|-|TRBV6-6|TRBJ2-2
TGTGCCAGCAGCTTAGCGGAGGGGGCCGGGGAGCTGTTTTTT
CASSLAEGAGELFF
>-|-|TRBV5-1|TRBJ1-1
TGCGCCAGCAGCTTGATCGGGGGGCACACTGAAGCTTTCTTT
CASSLIGGHTEAFF
>-|-|TRBV9|TRBJ2-5
TGTGCCAGCAGCCCTCACGTCCGGGGGACCATAGAGACCCAGTACTTC
CASSPHVRGTIETQYF
>medium-sized|-|TRBV2|TRBJ2-3
TGTGCCAGCAGTGGCGGGACGGCTAGCACAGATACGCAGTATTTT
CASSGGTASTDTQYF
>-|TRBD2|TRBV27|TRBJ2-1
TGTGCCAGCAGTTTCGGACTAGCGGAGTTCTACAATGAGCAGTTCTTC
CASSFGLAEFYNEQFF
>-|-|TRBV27|TRBJ1-1
TGTGCCAGCAGTTTATCAGGCAGAATCCCTGAAGCTTTCTTT
CASSLSGRIPEAFF
>-|-|TRBV5-6|TRBJ1-1
TGTGCCAGCATAAGGTTGGGCAGGGTCGCTGAAGCTTTCTTT
CASIRLGRVAEAFF
>-|-|TRBV27|TRBJ2-7
TGTGCCAGCAGTTTAGAGAATGGGGGGCGGTACGAGCAGTACTTC
CASSLENGGRYEQYF
>-|-|TRBV19|TRBJ1-2
TGTGCCAGTAGTATAGGAGCAGGGGACTATGGCTACACCTTC
CASSIGAGDYGYTF
>-|TRBD2|TRBV19|TRBJ2-1
TGTGCCAGTAGCATAGCTAGCGGTTACAATGAGCAGTTCTTC
CASSIASGYNEQFF
>-|-|TRBV2|TRBJ2-3
TGTGCCAGCAGTGAAGCCCTAGTGAGCACAGATACGCAGTATTTT
CASSEALVSTDTQYF
>medium-sized|-|TRBV7-8|TRBJ2-7
TGTGCCAGCAGCCAAGGCACCGAGCAGTACTTC
CASSQGTEQYF
>-|-|TRBV6-6|TRBJ1-5
TGTGCCAGCAGTTACAGGGGCAATCAGCCCCAGCATTTT
CASSYRGNQPQHF
>-|TRBD1|TRBV11-3|TRBJ2-2
TGTGCCAGCAGCGGACGACAGGGGAGCACCGGGGAGCTGTTTTTT
CASSGRQGSTGELFF
>-|TRBD1|TRBV5-7|TRBJ2-5
TGTGCCAGCAGCTCAGACTGGGACAGGCGAGAGACCCAGTACTTC
CASSSDWDRRETQYF
>few|TRBD2|TRBV28|TRBJ2-1
TGTGCCAGCTCATCGGGGGGAACTGAGCAGTTCTTC
CASSSGGTEQFF
>-|-|TRBV4-1|TRBJ1-6
TGCGCCAGCAGCCATGCTCCCGGACAGCCCAATTCACCCCTCCACTTT
CASSHAPGQPNSPLHF
>-|-|TRBV4-1|TRBJ1-5
TGCGCCAGCAGCCAACCGGACATCCCCAATCAGCCCCAGCATTTT
CASSQPDIPNQPQHF
>-|-|TRBV21-1|TRBJ2-6
TGTGCCAGCAGCAGACGATACCGGGACAGGGGGGCTCCTGGGGCCAACGTCCTGACTTTC
CASSRRYRDRGAPGANVLTF
>-|-|TRBV7-8|TRBJ1-1
TGTGCCAGCAGCTTACGAGCCGGGGACTTGGCCTTTGAAGCTTTCTTT
CASSLRAGDLAFEAFF
>-|TRBD1|TRBV5-1|TRBJ2-7
TGCGCCAGCAGCTTAAGCCGGGACAGCCCCTCCTACGAGCAGTACTTC
CASSLSRDSPSYEQYF
>once|-|TRBV28|TRBJ1-1
TGTGCCAGCAGTTTAGGGCAGGGGTTTCGCACTGAAGCTTTCTTT
CASSLGQGFRTEAFF
>-|-|TRBV7-8|TRBJ2-7
TGTGCCAGCAGCTTCGGGGGCCTGGAGCAGTACTTC
CASSFGGLEQYF
>-|TRBD1|TRBV4-1|TRBJ2-1
TGCGCCAGCAGCCAACCGTCGACAGGGTCTGAGCAGTTCTTC
CASSQPSTGSEQFF
>-|TRBD2|TRBV5-1|TRBJ2-3
TGCGCCAGCAGCTCGATCTCCGGGACTAGCGGGCCCCCTAGGCCCACAGATACGCAGTATTTT
CASSSISGTSGPPRPTDTQYF
>-|-|TRBV6-5|TRBJ2-7
TGTGCCAGCAGTCAAACCGGGCCTACGGGCGAGCAGTACTTC
CASSQTGPTGEQYF
>-|TRBD2|TRBV5-4|TRBJ2-7
TGTGCCAGCAGCTTGGCAGCGGGGTTCTACACCTACGAGCAGTACTTC
CASSLAAGFYTYEQYF
>few|-|TRBV27|TRBJ2-1
TGTGCCAGCAGTCCACTTGGGCAAGGCTACAATGAGCAGTTCTTC
CASSPLGQGYNEQFF
>-|-|TRBV6-1|TRBJ1-6
TGTGCCAGCAGTGAGTTTCAGTTTATGAATTCACCCCTCCACTTT
CASSEFQFMNSPLHF
>-|TRBD2|TRBV10-3|TRBJ2-5
TGTGCCATCAGTGCCCTAGCGGCCACCGATTTAGCCTCGGATGAGACCCAGTACTTC
CAISALAATDLASDETQYF
>-|-|TRBV7-8|TRBJ1-2
TGTGCCAGCCACTCGCTTTATACTGTGAACTATGGCTACACCTTC
CASHSLYTVNYGYTF
>few|TRBD2|TRBV15|TRBJ2-7
TGTGCCACCAGCAGAGGCCGGGAGGGAGGATGGGAGCAGTACTTC
CATSRGREGGWEQYF
>few|-|TRBV7-2|TRBJ1-1
TGTGCCAGCAGCCCAACACCGTACACTGAAGCTTTCTTT
CASSPTPYTEAFF
>-|TRBD2|TRBV5-4|TRBJ2-1
TGTGCCAGCAGGCTAGCGGGAGGGCCTGGCAATGAGCAGTTCTTC
CASRLAGGPGNEQFF
>-|-|TRBV27|TRBJ2-7
TGTGCCAGCAGTTTATCTGCTGGGTCCGAGCAGTACTTC
CASSLSAGSEQYF
>medium-sized|-|TRBV9|TRBJ2-5
TGTGCCAGCAGCGTAGCTACGAGGGTGGGAGAGACCCAGTACTTC
CASSVATRVGETQYF
>large|-|TRBV27|TRBJ1-1
TGTGCCAGCAGTTTGGAACAGCACACTGAAGCTTTCTTT
CASSLEQHTEAFF
>-|-|TRBV7-9|TRBJ1-1
TGTGCCAGCAGCTCCTCAGGGTTTGGGGTGAACACTGAAGCTTTCTTT
CASSSSGFGVNTEAFF
>-|TRBD2|TRBV14|TRBJ2-1
TGTGCCAGCAGCCCCCGACTAGCGGGAGTTTCTGGTGAGCAGTTCTTC
CASSPRLAGVSGEQFF
>-|-|TRBV27|TRBJ2-5
TGTGCCAGCAGTTTCGGGGTCCAGTGGGAGACCCAGTACTTC
CASSFGVQWETQYF
>-|-|TRBV6-5|TRBJ2-2
TGTGCCAGCAACCACGCTGGGGAGCTGTTTTTT
CASNHAGELFF
>-|-|TRBV19|TRBJ2-2
TGTGCCAGTAGTATAGTTAACACCGTGACGGCCGGGGAGCTGTTTTTT
CASSIVNTVTAGELFF
>-|TRBD1|TRBV27|TRBJ1-6
TGTGCCAGCAGTTCCATCGGTGACAGGGGGCGAAATTCACCCCTCCACTTT
CASSSIGDRGRNSPLHF
>-|TRBD1|TRBV9|TRBJ2-2
TGTGCCAGCAGCCCCCGCGACAGGGTGTACACCGGGGAGCTGTTTTTT
CASSPRDRVYTGELFF